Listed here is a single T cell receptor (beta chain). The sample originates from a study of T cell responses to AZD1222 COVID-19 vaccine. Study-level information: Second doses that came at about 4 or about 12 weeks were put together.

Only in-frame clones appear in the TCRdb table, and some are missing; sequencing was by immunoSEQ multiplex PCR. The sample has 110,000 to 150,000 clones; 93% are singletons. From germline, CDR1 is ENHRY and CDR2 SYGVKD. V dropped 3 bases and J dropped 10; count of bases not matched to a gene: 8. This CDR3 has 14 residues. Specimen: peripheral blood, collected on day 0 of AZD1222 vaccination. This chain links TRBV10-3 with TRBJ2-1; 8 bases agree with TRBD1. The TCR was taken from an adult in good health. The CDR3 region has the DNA TGTGCCATCAGTGACACCGCAGGGGGCGACGAGCAGTTCTTC. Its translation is CAISDTAGGDEQFF.